Each of the 15 T cell receptor beta chains below was sequenced from the same sample in a study of prognosis after radiotherapy for stage I lung cancer. Template was genomic DNA; TCR beta CDR3 amplified in two multiplex PCR rounds. Primers targeting each individual TRBV and TRBJ gene were applied in first-round PCR. MiXCR, applied by TCRdb to the multiplex PCR reads, yields one record per CDR3 protein. The repertoire has roughly 25,000 distinct CDR3 sequences, around 46% of them found once; the top ten carry under 15%. Sequencing used PBMCs, obtained before or after stereotactic body radiation therapy (not recorded which). All receptors derive from a donor of 50 years or more with non-small cell lung cancer.

This clonotype was seen a single time. V usage is TRBV6-1 and J usage is TRBJ1-2; D possibly corresponds to TRBD1 (6 bases). V lost 0 bases and J lost 6, with 14 bases in between. This CDR3 region has 15 residues. In germline, CDR1 is MNHNS, CDR2 SASEGT. The CDR3 sequence: CASSEASGRGHGYTF. In DNA form, the CDR3 reads TGTGCCAGCAGTGAAGCATCGGGCAGGGGCCATGGCTACACCTTC.

The rearrangement links TRBV10-3 to TRBJ2-2, with 7 positions matching TRBD2. Trimming took 7 bases from V and 6 from J; bases not matched to a gene: 14. Per germline, CDR1 ENHRY and CDR2 SYGVKD. This CDR3 is built from 16 residues. Here the CDR3 DNA reads TGTGCCATCATTACTAGCGTGGTTCTAGGTGCCGGGGAGCTGTTTTTT. It yields the protein CAIITSVVLGAGELFF.

This clonotype occurred once. A junction boundary mismatches the germline segment, possibly from a read error. The CDR3 DNA sequence: TGTTCCAGCATCCTCACAGGGGAGGTTCAGCCCCAGCATTTT. Residues: CSSILTGEVQPQHF. The rearrangement uses TRBV6-1 and TRBJ1-5; 7 bases are a match to TRBD1. Per germline, CDR1 MNHNS and CDR2 SASEGT. The CDR3 totals 14 residues.

In this sample, this clonotype turned up many times. The rearrangement uses TRBV20-1 and TRBJ2-7; 10 positions agree with TRBD2. CDR1 is DFQATT and CDR2 is SNEGSKA in the germline V gene (reference sequence). The CDR3 extends over 15 amino acids. V lost 2 bases to trimming and J lost 6 bases; unmatched junction nucleotides: 10. The CDR3 loop reads CSARRPGLATFEQYF. Written as DNA, the CDR3 is TGCAGTGCTAGACGACCGGGACTAGCGACTTTCGAGCAGTACTTC.

In its sample, this clonotype was seen many times. The chain joins TRBV11-2 to TRBJ1-4, with D tentatively TRBD1 (5 bases). V gave up 4 bases and J gave up 4 bases, with 16 bases separating them. The CDR3 is 16 residues long. The germline CDR1 and CDR2 sequences are SGHAT and FQNNGV. The CDR3 region is CASSYIGGVYNEKLFF. Written as DNA, the CDR3 is TGTGCCAGCAGCTATATCGGGGGGGTGTATAATGAAAAACTGTTTTTT.

This clonotype was seen at least ten times. The chain employs TRBV2 and TRBJ2-2; D possibly corresponds to TRBD1 (5 bases). The CDR3 extends over 16 amino acids. V was shortened by 6 bases and J by 8 bases, with 22 bases between the two germline ends. The germline gives CDR1 SNHLY, CDR2 FYNNEI. In DNA, the CDR3 is TGTGCCAGCAGAAAGGGGCGTTTAGAACCTGGAGGGGAGCTGTTTTTT. It translates to CASRKGRLEPGGELFF.

This clonotype was found many times. V and J are TRBV9 and TRBJ2-7, with D possibly being TRBD1 (5 bases). The germline V and J ends were trimmed by 0 bases and 3 bases, with 16 bases remaining between them. CDR1 and CDR2 from the germline V gene are SGDLS and YYNGEE. The CDR3 sequence is 16 residues long. The CDR3 is CASSVGADTRNYEQYF. The CDR3 DNA reads TGTGCCAGCAGCGTAGGTGCGGACACCAGAAACTACGAGCAGTACTTC. The full variable domain, its missing parts supplied by reference TRBV9 and TRBJ2-7, is DSGVTQTPKHLITATGQRVTLRCSPRSGDLSVYWYQQSLDQGLQFLIQYYNGEERAKGNILERFSAQQFPDLHSELNLSSLELGDSALYFCASSVGADTRNYEQYFGPGTRLTVT.

This clonotype was seen ten or more times. The chain recombines TRBV20-1 with TRBJ2-5; possibly TRBD2 for D (7 bases). Germline V gene lookup returns CDR1 DFQATT and CDR2 SNEGSKA (reference sequence). Trimming left V 6 bases short and J 4 bases short, with 27 bases between. The CDR3 loop spans 17 amino acids. This chain's CDR3 is CSAIGAGAPRSGETQYF. CDR3 coding DNA: TGCAGTGCGATAGGGGCGGGGGCCCCAAGGAGTGGAGAGACCCAGTACTTC.

This sequence joins TRBV20-1 and TRBJ1-4, with a tentative D call TRBD1 (5 bases). The V end lost 4 bases, the J end lost 5 bases, and 14 bases lay between the germline ends. Germline V CDR1 and CDR2: DFQATT, SNEGSKA (reference sequence). CDR3 size: 14 residues. CDR3 in DNA: TGCAGTGCTACCCTGACAGCTCAAAATGAAAAACTGTTTTTT. Translating it yields CSATLTAQNEKLFF.

This clonotype was seen many times. This chain connects TRBV3-1 to TRBJ2-3, with TRBD2 identical over 9 bases. The CDR3 sequence is 16 residues long. The V and J ends lost 1 base and 4 bases, in that order; junction bases with no gene match: 6. The germline CDR1 and CDR2 sequences are LGHDT and YNNKEL (reference sequence). The CDR3 spells CASSQGAGGPSDTQYF. The CDR3 DNA follows: TGTGCCAGCAGCCAAGGTGCGGGGGGGCCCTCAGATACGCAGTATTTT.

Details on this clonotype: A far larger clone is one base from this, pointing to a likely read error. The rearrangement links TRBV6-4 to TRBJ2-5; D may be TRBD1 or TRBD2 (5 bases each). The CDR3 extends over 16 amino acids. Germline CDR1 is MRHNA and CDR2 is SNTAGT. Written as DNA, the CDR3 is TGTGCCAGCAGTGAAACGCCGGGACGGAGAAGGGAGACCCGGTACTTC. It codes for CASSETPGRRRETRYF.

Many counts were recorded for this clonotype. The V gene is TRBV7-3, the J gene TRBJ2-1; tentatively, D is TRBD2 (6 bases). Germline CDR1 reads SGHTA; CDR2 reads FQGTGA. The CDR3 has 16 amino acids. V shed 1 base and J shed 4 bases, with 14 bases lying between them. The CDR3 DNA reads TGTGCCAGCAGCTTAAGGGGGACTGGAAATTACAATGAGCAGTTCTTC. It codes for CASSLRGTGNYNEQFF.

The chain combines TRBV25-1 with TRBJ1-2; 7 positions match TRBD1. The CDR3 spans 16 residues. J was trimmed by 0 bases and V by 2 bases; bases with no gene match: 6. Germline CDR1 MGHDK, CDR2 SYGVNS. Written as DNA, the CDR3 is TGTGCCAGCAGTGAAGGGACAGCTTCATCTAACTATGGCTACACCTTC. Protein sequence: CASSEGTASSNYGYTF.

The CDR3 protein is CASSLIAGSMDTQYF. The CDR3 region has the DNA TGTGCCAGCAGCTTAATAGCGGGGTCCATGGATACGCAGTATTTT. The chain combines TRBV11-2 with TRBJ2-3; 8 nucleotides agree with TRBD2. CDR1 and CDR2 (germline): SGHAT, FQNNGV. CDR3 length equals 15 residues. Trimming cost V 2 bases and J 6 bases; bases outside gene matches: 7. Filled out from reference TRBV11-2 and TRBJ2-3, the complete variable domain reads EAGVAQSPRYKIIEKRQSVAFWCNPISGHATLYWYQQILGQGPKLLIQFQNNGVVDDSQLPKDRFSAERLKGVDSTLKIQPAKLEDSAVYLCASSLIAGSMDTQYFGPGTRLTVL.

V usage is TRBV7-8 and J usage is TRBJ1-2; D is ambiguous. Germline lookup yields CDR1 SGHVS and CDR2 FQNEAQ. V lost 5 bases, J lost 7 bases, and 17 bases lay in between. The CDR3 sequence is 14 residues long. CDR3 amino acids: CASSGLPGMGGYTF. The CDR3, as DNA: TGTGCCAGCAGCGGACTACCTGGAATGGGTGGCTACACCTTC. Complete variable domain (other parts from reference TRBV7-8 and TRBJ1-2): GAGVSQSPRYKVAKRGQDVALRCDPISGHVSLFWYQQALGQGPEFLTYFQNEAQLDKSGLPSDRFFAERPEGSVSTLKIQRTQQEDSAVYLCASSGLPGMGGYTFGSGTRLTVV.